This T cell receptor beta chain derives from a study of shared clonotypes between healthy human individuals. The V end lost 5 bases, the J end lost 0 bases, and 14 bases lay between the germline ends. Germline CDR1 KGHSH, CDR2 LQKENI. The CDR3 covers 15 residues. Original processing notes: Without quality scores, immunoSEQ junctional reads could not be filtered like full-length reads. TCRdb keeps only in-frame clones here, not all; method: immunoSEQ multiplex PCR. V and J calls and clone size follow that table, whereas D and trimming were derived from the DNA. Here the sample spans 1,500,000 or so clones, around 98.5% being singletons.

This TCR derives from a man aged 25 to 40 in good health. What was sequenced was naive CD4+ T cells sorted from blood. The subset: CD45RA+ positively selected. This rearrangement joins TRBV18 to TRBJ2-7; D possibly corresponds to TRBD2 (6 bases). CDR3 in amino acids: CASSAGLRSSYEQYF. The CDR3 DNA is TGTGCCAGCTCAGCGGGACTTCGGAGCTCCTACGAGCAGTACTTC.